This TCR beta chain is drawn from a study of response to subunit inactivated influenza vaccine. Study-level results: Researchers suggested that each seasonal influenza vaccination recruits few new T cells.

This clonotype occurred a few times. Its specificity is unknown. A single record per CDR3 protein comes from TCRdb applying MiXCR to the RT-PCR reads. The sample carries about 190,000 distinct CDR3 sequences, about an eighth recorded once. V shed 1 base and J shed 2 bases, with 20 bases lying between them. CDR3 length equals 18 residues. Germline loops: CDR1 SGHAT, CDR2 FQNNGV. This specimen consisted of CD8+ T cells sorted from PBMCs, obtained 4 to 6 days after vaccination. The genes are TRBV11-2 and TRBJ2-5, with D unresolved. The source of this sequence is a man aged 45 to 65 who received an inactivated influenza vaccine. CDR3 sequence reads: CASSLGVRIRASQETQYF. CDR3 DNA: TGTGCCAGCAGCTTAGGAGTTCGTATAAGGGCGTCTCAAGAGACCCAGTACTTC.